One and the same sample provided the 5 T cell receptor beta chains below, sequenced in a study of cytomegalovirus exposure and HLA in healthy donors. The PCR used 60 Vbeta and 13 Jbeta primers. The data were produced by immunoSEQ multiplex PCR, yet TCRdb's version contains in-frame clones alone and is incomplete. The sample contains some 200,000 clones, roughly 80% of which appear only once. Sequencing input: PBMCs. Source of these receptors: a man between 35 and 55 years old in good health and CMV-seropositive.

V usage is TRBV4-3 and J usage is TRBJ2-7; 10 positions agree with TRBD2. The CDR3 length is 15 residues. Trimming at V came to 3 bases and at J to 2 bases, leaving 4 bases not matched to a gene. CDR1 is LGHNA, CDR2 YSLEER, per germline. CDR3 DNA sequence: TGCGCCAGCAGCCAGATAGCGGGGGGTACCTACGAGCAGTACTTC. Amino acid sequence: CASSQIAGGTYEQYF.

In nucleotides, the CDR3 is TGTGCCAGTAGTATTCAACTAGCGGGGGGCACCGGGGAGCTGTTTTTT. It encodes CASSIQLAGGTGELFF. V is TRBV19 and J is TRBJ2-2, with 12 positions matching TRBD2. The length of the CDR3 is 16 residues. Looked up from germline, CDR1 is LNHDA and CDR2 is SQIVND (reference sequence). V shed 3 bases and J 4 bases; nucleotides not matched to a gene: 3.

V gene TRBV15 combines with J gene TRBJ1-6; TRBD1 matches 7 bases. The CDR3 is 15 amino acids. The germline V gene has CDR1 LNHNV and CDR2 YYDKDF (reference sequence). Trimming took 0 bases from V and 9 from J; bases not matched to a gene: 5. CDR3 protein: CATSRDQQGTSPLHF. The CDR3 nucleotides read TGTGCCACCAGCAGAGATCAACAGGGGACTTCACCCCTCCACTTT.

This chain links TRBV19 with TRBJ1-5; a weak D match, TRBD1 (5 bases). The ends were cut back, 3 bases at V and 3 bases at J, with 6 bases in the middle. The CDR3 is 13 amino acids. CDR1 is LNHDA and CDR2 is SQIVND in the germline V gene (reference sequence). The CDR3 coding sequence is TGTGCCAGTAGTATGGGACTCAATCAGCCCCAGCATTTT. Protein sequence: CASSMGLNQPQHF.

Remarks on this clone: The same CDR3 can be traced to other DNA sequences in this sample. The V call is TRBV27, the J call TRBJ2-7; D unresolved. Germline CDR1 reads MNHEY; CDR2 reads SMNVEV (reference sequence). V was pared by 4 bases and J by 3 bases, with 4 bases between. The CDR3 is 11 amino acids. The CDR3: CASSSLYEQYF. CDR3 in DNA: TGTGCCAGCAGTTCCCTCTACGAGCAGTACTTC.